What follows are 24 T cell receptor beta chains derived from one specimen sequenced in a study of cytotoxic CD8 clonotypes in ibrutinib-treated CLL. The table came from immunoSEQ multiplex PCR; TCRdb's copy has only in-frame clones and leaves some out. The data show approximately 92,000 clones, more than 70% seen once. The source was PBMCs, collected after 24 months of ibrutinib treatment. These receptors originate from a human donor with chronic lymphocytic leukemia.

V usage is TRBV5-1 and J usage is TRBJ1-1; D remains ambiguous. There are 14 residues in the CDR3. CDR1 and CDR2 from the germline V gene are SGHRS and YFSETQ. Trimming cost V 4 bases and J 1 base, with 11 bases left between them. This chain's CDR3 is CASSRDTSNTEAFF. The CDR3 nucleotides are TGCGCCAGCAGCCGTGACACCTCGAACACTGAAGCTTTCTTT.

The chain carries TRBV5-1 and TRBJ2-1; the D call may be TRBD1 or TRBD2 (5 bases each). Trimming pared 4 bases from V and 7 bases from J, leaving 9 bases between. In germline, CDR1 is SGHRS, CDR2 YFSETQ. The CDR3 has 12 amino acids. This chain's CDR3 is CASSRGGNEQFF. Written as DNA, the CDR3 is TGCGCCAGCAGCCGGGGCGGGAATGAGCAGTTCTTC. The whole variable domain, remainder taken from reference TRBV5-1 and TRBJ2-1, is KAGVTQTPRYLIKTRGQQVTLSCSPISGHRSVSWYQQTPGQGLQFLFEYFSETQRNKGNFPGRFSGRQFSNSRSEMNVSTLELGDSALYLCASSRGGNEQFFGPGTRLTVL.

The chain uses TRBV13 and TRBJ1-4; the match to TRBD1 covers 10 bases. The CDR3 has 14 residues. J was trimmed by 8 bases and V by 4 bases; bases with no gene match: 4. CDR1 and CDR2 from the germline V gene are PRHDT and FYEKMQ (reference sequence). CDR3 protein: CASSSDRGREKLFF. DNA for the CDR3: TGTGCCAGCAGCTCCGACAGGGGGCGGGAAAAACTGTTTTTT.

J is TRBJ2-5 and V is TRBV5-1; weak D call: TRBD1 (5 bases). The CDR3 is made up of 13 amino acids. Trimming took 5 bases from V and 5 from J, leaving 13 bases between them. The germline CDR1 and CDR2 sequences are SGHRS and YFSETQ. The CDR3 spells CASREGALETQYF. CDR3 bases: TGCGCCAGCAGAGAAGGGGCACTGGAGACCCAGTACTTC.

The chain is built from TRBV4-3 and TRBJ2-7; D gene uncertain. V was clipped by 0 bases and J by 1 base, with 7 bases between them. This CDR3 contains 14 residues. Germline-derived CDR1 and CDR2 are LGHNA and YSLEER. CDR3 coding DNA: TGCGCCAGCAGCCAAGAGCAGGTTTCCTACGAGCAGTACTTC. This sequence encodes CASSQEQVSYEQYF.

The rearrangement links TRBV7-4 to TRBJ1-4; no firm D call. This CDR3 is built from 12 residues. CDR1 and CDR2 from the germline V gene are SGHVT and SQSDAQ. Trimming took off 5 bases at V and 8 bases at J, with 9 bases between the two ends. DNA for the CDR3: TGTGCCAGCAGCCGAGTCGAAGAAAAACTGTTTTTT. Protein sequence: CASSRVEEKLFF.

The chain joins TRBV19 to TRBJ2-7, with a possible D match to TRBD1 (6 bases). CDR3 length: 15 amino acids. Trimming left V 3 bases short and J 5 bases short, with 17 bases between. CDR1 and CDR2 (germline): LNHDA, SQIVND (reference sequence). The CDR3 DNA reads TGTGCCAGTAGTATGAGGGACACGGACAGTCACGAGCAGTACTTC. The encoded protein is CASSMRDTDSHEQYF.

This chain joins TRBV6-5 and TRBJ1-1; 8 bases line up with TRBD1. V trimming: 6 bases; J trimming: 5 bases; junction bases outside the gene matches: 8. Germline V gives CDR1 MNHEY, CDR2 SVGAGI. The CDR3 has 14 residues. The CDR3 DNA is TGTGCCAGCAGCCGAGGACAGGGACGGACTGAAGCTTTCTTT. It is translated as CASSRGQGRTEAFF.

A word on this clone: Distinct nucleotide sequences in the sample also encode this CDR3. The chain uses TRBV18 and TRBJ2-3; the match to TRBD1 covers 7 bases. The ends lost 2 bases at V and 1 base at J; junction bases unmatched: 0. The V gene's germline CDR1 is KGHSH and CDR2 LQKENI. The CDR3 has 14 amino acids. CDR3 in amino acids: CASSPGQGTDTQYF. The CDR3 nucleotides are TGTGCCAGCTCACCAGGACAGGGCACAGATACGCAGTATTTT.

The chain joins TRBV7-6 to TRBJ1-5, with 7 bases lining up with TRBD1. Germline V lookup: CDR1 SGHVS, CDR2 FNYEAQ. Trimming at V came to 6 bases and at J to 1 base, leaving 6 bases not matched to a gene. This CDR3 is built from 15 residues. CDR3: CASSQGVQSNQPQHF. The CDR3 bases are TGTGCCAGCAGTCAGGGGGTTCAGAGCAATCAGCCCCAGCATTTT.

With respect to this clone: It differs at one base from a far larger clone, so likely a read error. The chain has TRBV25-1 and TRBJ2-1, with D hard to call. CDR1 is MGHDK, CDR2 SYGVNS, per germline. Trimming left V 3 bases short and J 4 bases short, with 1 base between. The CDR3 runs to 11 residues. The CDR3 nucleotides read TGTGCCAGCAGTGATTACAATGAGCAGTTCTTC. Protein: CASSDYNEQFF.

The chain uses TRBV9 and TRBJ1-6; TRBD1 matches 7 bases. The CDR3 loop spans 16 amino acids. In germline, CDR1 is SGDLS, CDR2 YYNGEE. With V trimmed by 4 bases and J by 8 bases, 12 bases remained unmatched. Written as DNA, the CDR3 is TGTGCCAGCAGCCTTTTTGACAGGGCAATTGATTCACCCCTCCACTTT. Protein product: CASSLFDRAIDSPLHF. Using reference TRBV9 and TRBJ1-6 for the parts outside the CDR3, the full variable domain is DSGVTQTPKHLITATGQRVTLRCSPRSGDLSVYWYQQSLDQGLQFLIQYYNGEERAKGNILERFSAQQFPDLHSELNLSSLELGDSALYFCASSLFDRAIDSPLHFGNGTRLTVT.

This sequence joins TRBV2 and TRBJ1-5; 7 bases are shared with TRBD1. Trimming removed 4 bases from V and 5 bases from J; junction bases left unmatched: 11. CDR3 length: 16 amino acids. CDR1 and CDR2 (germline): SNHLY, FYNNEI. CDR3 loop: CASSGQGKGFHQPQHF. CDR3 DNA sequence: TGTGCCAGCAGTGGACAGGGAAAGGGTTTTCATCAGCCCCAGCATTTT.

This CDR3 is CASSQDRGEKLFF. CDR3 nucleotide sequence: TGTGCCAGCAGCCAGGATAGAGGTGAAAAACTGTTTTTT. V usage is TRBV4-2 and J usage is TRBJ1-4; D is ambiguous. The length of the CDR3 is 13 residues. V was clipped by 3 bases and J by 7 bases, with 9 bases between them. CDR1 and CDR2 from the germline V gene are LGHNA and YNFKEQ.

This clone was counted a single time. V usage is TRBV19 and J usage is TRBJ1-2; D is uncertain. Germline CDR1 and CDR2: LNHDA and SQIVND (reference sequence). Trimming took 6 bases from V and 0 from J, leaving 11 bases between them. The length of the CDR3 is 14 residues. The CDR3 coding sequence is TGTGCCAGTAGCCTCCTCCCATCTAACTATGGCTACACCTTC. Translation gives CASSLLPSNYGYTF.

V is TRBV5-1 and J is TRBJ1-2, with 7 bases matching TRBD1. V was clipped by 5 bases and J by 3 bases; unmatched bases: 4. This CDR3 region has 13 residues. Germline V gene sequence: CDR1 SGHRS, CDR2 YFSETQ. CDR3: CASRKGTDYGYTF. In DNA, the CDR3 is TGCGCCAGCAGAAAAGGGACAGACTATGGCTACACCTTC.

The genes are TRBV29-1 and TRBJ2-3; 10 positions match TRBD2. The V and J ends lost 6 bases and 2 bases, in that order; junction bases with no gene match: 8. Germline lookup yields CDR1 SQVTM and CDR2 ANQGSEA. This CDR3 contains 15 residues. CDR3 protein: CSVSAGGQDTDTQYF. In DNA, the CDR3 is TGCAGCGTATCAGCGGGGGGGCAAGACACAGATACGCAGTATTTT.

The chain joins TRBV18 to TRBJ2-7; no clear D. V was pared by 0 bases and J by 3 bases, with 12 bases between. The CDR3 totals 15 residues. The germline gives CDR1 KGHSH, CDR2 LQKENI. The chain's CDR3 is CASSPPGLGNYEQYF. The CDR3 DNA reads TGTGCCAGCTCACCACCCGGGTTGGGGAACTACGAGCAGTACTTC.

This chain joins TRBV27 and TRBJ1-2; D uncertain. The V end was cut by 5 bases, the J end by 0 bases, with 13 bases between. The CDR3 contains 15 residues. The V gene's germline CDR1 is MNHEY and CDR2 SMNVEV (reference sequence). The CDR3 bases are TGTGCCAGCAGTCCAAACAGAAACTCTAACTATGGCTACACCTTC. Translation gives CASSPNRNSNYGYTF.

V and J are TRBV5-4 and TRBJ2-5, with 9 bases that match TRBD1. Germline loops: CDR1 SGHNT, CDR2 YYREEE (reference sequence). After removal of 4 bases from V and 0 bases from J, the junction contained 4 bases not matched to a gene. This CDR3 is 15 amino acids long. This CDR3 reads CASSGGQGYQETQYF. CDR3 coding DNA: TGTGCCAGCAGCGGGGGACAGGGATACCAAGAGACCCAGTACTTC. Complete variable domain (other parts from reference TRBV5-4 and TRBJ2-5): ETGVTQSPTHLIKTRGQQVTLRCSSQSGHNTVSWYQQALGQGPQFIFQYYREEENGRGNFPPRFSGLQFPNYSSELNVNALELDDSALYLCASSGGQGYQETQYFGPGTRLLVL.

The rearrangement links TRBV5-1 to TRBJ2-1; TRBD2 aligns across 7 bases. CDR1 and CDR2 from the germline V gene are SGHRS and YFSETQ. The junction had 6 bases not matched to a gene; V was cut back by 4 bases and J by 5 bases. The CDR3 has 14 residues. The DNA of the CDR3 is TGCGCCAGCAGCATAGTAGCGGGTAACAATGAGCAGTTCTTC. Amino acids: CASSIVAGNNEQFF.

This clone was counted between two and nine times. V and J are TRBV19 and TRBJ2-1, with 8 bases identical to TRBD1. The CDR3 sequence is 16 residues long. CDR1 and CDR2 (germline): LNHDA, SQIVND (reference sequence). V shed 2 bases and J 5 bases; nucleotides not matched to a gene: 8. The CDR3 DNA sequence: TGTGCCAGTAGTATAATCGGACAGGGAGCCCACAATGAGCAGTTCTTC. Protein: CASSIIGQGAHNEQFF.

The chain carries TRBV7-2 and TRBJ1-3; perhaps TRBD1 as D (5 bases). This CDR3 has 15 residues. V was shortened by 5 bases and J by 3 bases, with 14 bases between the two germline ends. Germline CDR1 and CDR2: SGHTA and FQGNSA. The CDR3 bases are TGTGCCAGCAGCACAGGCGGGGCGGGTGGAAACACCATATATTTT. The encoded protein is CASSTGGAGGNTIYF.

The CDR3: CASSGEGWNTGELFF. The CDR3 nucleotides read TGTGCCAGCAGCGGGGAGGGGTGGAACACCGGGGAGCTGTTTTTT. The rearrangement links TRBV9 to TRBJ2-2; TRBD2 aligns across 7 bases. CDR1 SGDLS and CDR2 YYNGEE come from the germline V gene. With V trimmed by 3 bases and J by 1 base, 3 bases remained unmatched. The CDR3 is 15 amino acids.